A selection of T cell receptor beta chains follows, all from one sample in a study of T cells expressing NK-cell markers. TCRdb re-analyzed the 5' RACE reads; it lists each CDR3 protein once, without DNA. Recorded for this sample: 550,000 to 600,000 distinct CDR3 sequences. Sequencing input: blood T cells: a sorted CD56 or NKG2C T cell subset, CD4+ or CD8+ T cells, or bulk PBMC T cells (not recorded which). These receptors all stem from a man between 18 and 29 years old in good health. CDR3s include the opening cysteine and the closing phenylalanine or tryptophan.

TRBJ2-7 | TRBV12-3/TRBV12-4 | CASSFAGGREQYF
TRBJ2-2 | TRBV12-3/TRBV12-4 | CASSPGTGGLHTGELFF
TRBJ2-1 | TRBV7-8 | CASSLLAGILQYNEQFF
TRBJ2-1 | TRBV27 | CASSFGSGAHNEQFF
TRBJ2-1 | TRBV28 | CASIGGSESSYNEQFF
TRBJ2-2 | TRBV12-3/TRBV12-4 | CASSFKFANTGELFF
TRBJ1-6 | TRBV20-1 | CSARRSDSVLSPLHF
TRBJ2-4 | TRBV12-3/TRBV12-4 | CASSFQGGIQYF
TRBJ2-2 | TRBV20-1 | CSAGRHANTGELFF
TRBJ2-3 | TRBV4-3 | CASSQTVAGGNADTQYF
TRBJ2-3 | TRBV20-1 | CSAGEGPPVTQYF
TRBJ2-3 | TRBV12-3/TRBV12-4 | CASSSTGTWDTQYF
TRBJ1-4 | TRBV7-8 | CASSWSEINGKLFF
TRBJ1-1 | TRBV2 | CASSENGEAFF
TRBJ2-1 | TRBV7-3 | CASSLKGGPNEQFF
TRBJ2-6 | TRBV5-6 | CASSLIGRANSGANVLTF
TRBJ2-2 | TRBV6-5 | CASSWSQGLGGELFF
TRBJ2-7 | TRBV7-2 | CASSLGYGRFGDEQYF
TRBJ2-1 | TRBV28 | CASSPFLGGRGYNEQFF
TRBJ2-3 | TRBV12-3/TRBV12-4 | CASKERGGYDTQYF
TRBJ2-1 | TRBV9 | CASSVGTGSFLDYNEQFF
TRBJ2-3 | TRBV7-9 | CASLPPRTDTQYF
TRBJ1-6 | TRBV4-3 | CASSQDSDSNSPLHF
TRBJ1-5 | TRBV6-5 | CASSYRQGGNQPQHF
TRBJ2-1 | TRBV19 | CASSKDAGDEQFF
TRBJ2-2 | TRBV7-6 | CASSLATGPTGELFF
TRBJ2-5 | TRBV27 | CASSRDRGGGGETQYF
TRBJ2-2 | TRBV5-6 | CASSPDRGYTGELFF
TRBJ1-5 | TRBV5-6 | CASSGFGQATNQPQHF
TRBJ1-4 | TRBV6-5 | CASSYSGGSGEKLFF
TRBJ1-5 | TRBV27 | CASSPQTVPDQPQHF
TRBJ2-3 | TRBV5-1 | CASSQDNPTDTQYF
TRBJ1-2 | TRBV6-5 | CASSYSDNHGYTF
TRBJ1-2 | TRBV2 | CASQPAAGLSVGYTF
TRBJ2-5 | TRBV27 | CASSFSTTQETQYF